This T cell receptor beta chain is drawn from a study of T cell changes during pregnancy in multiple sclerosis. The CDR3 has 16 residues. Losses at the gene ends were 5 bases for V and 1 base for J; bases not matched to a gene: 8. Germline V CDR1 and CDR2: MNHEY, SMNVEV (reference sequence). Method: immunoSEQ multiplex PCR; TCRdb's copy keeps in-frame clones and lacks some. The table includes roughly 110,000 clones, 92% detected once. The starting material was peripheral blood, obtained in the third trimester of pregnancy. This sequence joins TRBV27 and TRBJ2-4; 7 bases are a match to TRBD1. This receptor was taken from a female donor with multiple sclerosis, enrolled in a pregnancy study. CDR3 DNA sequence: TGTGCCAGCAGTAGTGGACAGGCTGTTGCCAAAAACATTCAGTACTTC. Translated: CASSSGQAVAKNIQYF.